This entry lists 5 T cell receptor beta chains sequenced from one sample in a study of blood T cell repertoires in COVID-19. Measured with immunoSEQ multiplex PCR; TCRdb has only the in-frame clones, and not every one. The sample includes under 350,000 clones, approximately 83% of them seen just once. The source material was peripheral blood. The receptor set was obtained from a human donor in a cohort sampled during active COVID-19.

DNA for the CDR3: TGTGCCAGCAGCCAAGATAAGGGAGGACAGCCCCAGCATTTT. Its protein product is CASSQDKGGQPQHF. The V call is TRBV3-1 (or the pseudogene TRBV3-2), the J call TRBJ1-5; D is uncertain. Between the trimmed V and J ends, which lost 0 bases and 7 bases, there was a span of 10 bases. There are 14 residues in the CDR3. CDR1 and CDR2 (germline): LGHDT, YNNKEL (reference sequence).

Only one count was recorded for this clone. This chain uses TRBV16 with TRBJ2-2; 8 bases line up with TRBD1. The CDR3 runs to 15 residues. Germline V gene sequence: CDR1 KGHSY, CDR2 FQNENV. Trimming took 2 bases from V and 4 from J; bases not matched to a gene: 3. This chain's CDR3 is CASSQGRGRTGELFF. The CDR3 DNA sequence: TGTGCCAGCAGCCAAGGCAGGGGGCGCACCGGGGAGCTGTTTTTT.

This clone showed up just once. In DNA form, the CDR3 reads TGTGCCAGCAGGAAGGGGGCTGTTGGCGAGCAGTTCTTC. It yields the protein CASRKGAVGEQFF. The chain is built from TRBV28 and TRBJ2-1; 7 bases line up with TRBD1. The J segment lost 10 bases and the V segment lost 6 bases, leaving 9 bases of the junction unmatched. Germline loops: CDR1 MDHEN, CDR2 SYDVKM. The CDR3 runs 13 residues.

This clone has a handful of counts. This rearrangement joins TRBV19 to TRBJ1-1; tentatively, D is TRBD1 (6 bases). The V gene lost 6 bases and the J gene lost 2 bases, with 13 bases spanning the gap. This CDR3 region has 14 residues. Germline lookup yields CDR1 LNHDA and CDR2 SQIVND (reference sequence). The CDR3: CASRPTGTNTEAFF. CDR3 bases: TGTGCCAGTAGACCGACAGGAACTAACACTGAAGCTTTCTTT.

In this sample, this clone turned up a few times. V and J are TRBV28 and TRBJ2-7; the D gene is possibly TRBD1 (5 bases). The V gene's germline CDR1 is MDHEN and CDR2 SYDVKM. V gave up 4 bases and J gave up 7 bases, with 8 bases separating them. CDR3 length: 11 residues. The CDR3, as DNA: TGTGCCAGCAGTTCAGGGCGTGAGCAGTACTTC. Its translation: CASSSGREQYF.